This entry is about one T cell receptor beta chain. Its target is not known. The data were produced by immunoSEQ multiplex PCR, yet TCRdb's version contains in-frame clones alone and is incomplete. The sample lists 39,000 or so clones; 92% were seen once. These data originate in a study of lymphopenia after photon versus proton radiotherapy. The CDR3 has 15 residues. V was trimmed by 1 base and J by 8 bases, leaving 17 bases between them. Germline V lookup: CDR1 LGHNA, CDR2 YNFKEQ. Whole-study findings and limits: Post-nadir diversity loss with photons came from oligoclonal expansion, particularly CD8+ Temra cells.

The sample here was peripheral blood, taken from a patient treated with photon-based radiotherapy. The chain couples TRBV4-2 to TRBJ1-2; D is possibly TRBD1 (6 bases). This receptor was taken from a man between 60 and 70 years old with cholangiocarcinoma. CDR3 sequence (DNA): TGTGCCAGCAGCCAAGGCCAGGGGCCGGATTCAGGCTACACCTTC. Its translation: CASSQGQGPDSGYTF.